These 17 T cell receptor beta chains share one sample of origin, sequenced in a study of blood T cell repertoires in COVID-19. The table came from immunoSEQ multiplex PCR; TCRdb's copy has only in-frame clones and leaves some out. The data contain just under 350,000 clones, about nine tenths of them seen just once; the ten biggest clones take up roughly 6%. The material sequenced was peripheral blood. Every receptor here comes from a woman between 50 and 59 years old with COVID-19, enrolled during active disease.

The chain couples TRBV2 to TRBJ1-2, with 7 bases identical to TRBD1. The CDR3 totals 13 residues. With V trimmed by 3 bases and J by 5 bases, 3 bases remained unmatched. Germline loops: CDR1 SNHLY, CDR2 FYNNEI. CDR3 protein: CASSDRGLYGYTF. The CDR3 DNA follows: TGTGCCAGCAGTGACAGGGGGTTGTATGGCTACACCTTC.

Only a few counts were recorded for this clone. The chain has TRBV30 and TRBJ2-7, with 9 bases aligning to TRBD2. V gave up 3 bases and J gave up 4 bases; unmatched junction bases: 13. The germline V gene has CDR1 GTSNPN and CDR2 SVGIG (reference sequence). The CDR3 contains 16 residues. The CDR3 bases are TGTGCCTGGAGCAAAGGACTAGCGAGTTCATATTACGAGCAGTACTTC. Protein sequence: CAWSKGLASSYYEQYF.

The chain carries TRBV4-1 and TRBJ2-7; D possibly corresponds to TRBD2 (6 bases). CDR3 length: 15 amino acids. Trimming stripped 0 bases from V and 3 bases from J, with 12 bases between. CDR1 is MGHRA and CDR2 is YSYEKL in the germline V gene. The CDR3 DNA follows: TGCGCCAGCAGCCAAGAGGGACTTCCCGTCTACGAGCAGTACTTC. Translation gives CASSQEGLPVYEQYF.

The chain links TRBV11-2 to TRBJ1-2; D not resolved. Trimming stripped 4 bases from V and 2 bases from J, with 20 bases between. Germline CDR1 is SGHAT and CDR2 is FQNNGV. The CDR3 extends over 17 amino acids. The CDR3 is CASSSWQTPYSNYGYTF. The CDR3 DNA is TGTGCCAGCAGCTCTTGGCAGACACCGTACTCAAACTATGGCTACACCTTC. The whole variable domain, remainder taken from reference TRBV11-2 and TRBJ1-2, is EAGVAQSPRYKIIEKRQSVAFWCNPISGHATLYWYQQILGQGPKLLIQFQNNGVVDDSQLPKDRFSAERLKGVDSTLKIQPAKLEDSAVYLCASSSWQTPYSNYGYTFGSGTRLTVV.

The chain recombines TRBV21-1 with TRBJ2-7; whether TRBD2, the table's D call, matches the DNA was not checked. TRBV21-1 is recorded as a pseudogene. CDR3 length: 22 residues. CDR3 nucleotide sequence: TGTGCCAGCAGCAAATGGGGCTCGATCGGGACATACACTAGCGGAAGCCAGTACGAGCAGTACTTC. Its translation: CASSKWGSIGTYTSGSQYEQYF.

J is TRBJ2-1 and V is TRBV2; D might be TRBD2 (6 bases). Trimming took off 6 bases at V and 7 bases at J, with 19 bases between the two ends. Germline CDR1 and CDR2: SNHLY and FYNNEI. The CDR3 has 15 amino acids. CDR3 region: CASRTGTYFRNEQFF. Here the CDR3 DNA reads TGTGCCAGCAGGACCGGGACTTACTTTAGGAATGAGCAGTTCTTC.

The V gene is TRBV19, the J gene TRBJ2-1, with 9 positions matching TRBD1. CDR1 is LNHDA, CDR2 SQIVND, per germline (reference sequence). This CDR3 spans 12 amino acids. J lost 6 bases, V lost 9 bases, and 3 bases had no gene match. The CDR3 region is CASGQGFNEQFF. The CDR3 region has the DNA TGTGCCAGCGGACAGGGGTTCAATGAGCAGTTCTTC.

V is TRBV5-6 and J is TRBJ1-1, with a possible D match to TRBD1 (6 bases). Germline values: CDR1 SGHDT, CDR2 YYEEEE. V was shortened by 4 bases and J by 10 bases, with 20 bases between the two germline ends. This CDR3 spans 14 amino acids. As DNA, the CDR3 is TGTGCCAGCAGCACCGGACAGAAACGTACTCGAGCTTTCTTT. This sequence encodes CASSTGQKRTRAFF.

The chain recombines TRBV28 with TRBJ2-7; possible D gene TRBD2, 9 bases. V lost 5 bases to trimming and J lost 0 bases, with 17 bases between them. Germline CDR1 MDHEN, CDR2 SYDVKM. The CDR3 runs to 16 residues. Written as DNA, the CDR3 is TGTGCCAGCAGTGGCGGGGGGGACAGGTACTCCTACGAGCAGTACTTC. This gives the protein CASSGGGDRYSYEQYF.

V and J are TRBV24-1 and TRBJ1-6, with D tentatively TRBD1 (5 bases). The CDR3 sequence is 13 residues long. CDR1 and CDR2 from the germline V gene are KGHDR and SFDVKD. Trimming removed 9 bases at V and 5 bases at J, with 10 bases between. The CDR3 reads CATRQYHNSPLHF. CDR3 nucleotide sequence: TGTGCCACCCGACAGTATCATAATTCACCCCTCCACTTT.

The rearrangement links TRBV27 to TRBJ2-1, with TRBD1 as a possible D gene (5 bases). Trimming cost V 6 bases and J 8 bases, with 14 bases left between them. CDR1 and CDR2 from the germline V gene are MNHEY and SMNVEV (reference sequence). The CDR3 sequence is 13 residues long. The DNA of the CDR3 is TGTGCCAGCAGCCGTAGCACAGGCCATGAGCAGTTCTTC. Translated: CASSRSTGHEQFF.

This clone came up once. The chain recombines TRBV27 with TRBJ2-7; 8 nucleotides match TRBD2. The CDR3 has 15 residues. V dropped 4 bases and J dropped 0; count of bases not matched to a gene: 5. Germline loops: CDR1 MNHEY, CDR2 SMNVEV (reference sequence). CDR3 sequence: CASSWASGPSYEQYF. The DNA of the CDR3 is TGTGCCAGCAGTTGGGCTAGCGGGCCCTCCTACGAGCAGTACTTC.

The genes are TRBV6-5 and TRBJ2-1; 7 bases agree with TRBD2. Trimming cost V 8 bases and J 12 bases; bases outside gene matches: 16. This CDR3 is 14 amino acids long. Germline CDR1 reads MNHEY; CDR2 reads SVGAGI. The CDR3 reads CASGGDWTSMMQFF. As DNA, the CDR3 is TGTGCCAGCGGGGGGGACTGGACGTCAATGATGCAGTTCTTC.

V gene TRBV7-9 combines with J gene TRBJ1-5; 10 bases match TRBD1. The germline V gene has CDR1 SEHNR and CDR2 FQNEAQ (reference sequence). This CDR3 region has 15 residues. After removal of 4 bases from V and 4 bases from J, the junction contained 4 bases not matched to a gene. The CDR3 DNA sequence: TGTGCCAGCAGCTCCCAGGGACAGGGGAATCAGCCCCAGCATTTT. Its protein is CASSSQGQGNQPQHF.

This rearrangement joins TRBV27 to TRBJ1-1; no firm D call. Trimming took 6 bases from V and 10 from J, leaving 15 bases between them. Germline CDR1 reads MNHEY; CDR2 reads SMNVEV (reference sequence). This CDR3 is built from 12 residues. The CDR3 loop reads CASSFGGSIAFF. The CDR3 DNA reads TGTGCCAGCAGCTTCGGCGGGTCGATAGCTTTCTTT.

This clone is a singleton in its sample. CDR3 nucleotide sequence: TGTGCCAGCAGCTTAGGGGGACAGGGGATTATCTATGGCTACACCTTC. This encodes CASSLGGQGIIYGYTF. V and J are TRBV7-2 and TRBJ1-2; 10 bases align to TRBD1. The CDR3 totals 16 residues. After removal of 1 base from V and 4 bases from J, the junction contained 6 bases not matched to a gene. CDR1 SGHTA and CDR2 FQGNSA come from the germline V gene.

CDR3 nucleotides: TGCGCCAGCAGCTCACAGGGGACCGATACCGGGGAGCTGTTTTTT. As protein: CASSSQGTDTGELFF. J is TRBJ2-2 and V is TRBV5-1; TRBD1 aligns across 7 bases. V was pared by 3 bases and J by 5 bases, with 7 bases of the junction left unmatched. Per the germline V gene, CDR1 is SGHRS and CDR2 is YFSETQ. The CDR3 sequence is 15 residues long.